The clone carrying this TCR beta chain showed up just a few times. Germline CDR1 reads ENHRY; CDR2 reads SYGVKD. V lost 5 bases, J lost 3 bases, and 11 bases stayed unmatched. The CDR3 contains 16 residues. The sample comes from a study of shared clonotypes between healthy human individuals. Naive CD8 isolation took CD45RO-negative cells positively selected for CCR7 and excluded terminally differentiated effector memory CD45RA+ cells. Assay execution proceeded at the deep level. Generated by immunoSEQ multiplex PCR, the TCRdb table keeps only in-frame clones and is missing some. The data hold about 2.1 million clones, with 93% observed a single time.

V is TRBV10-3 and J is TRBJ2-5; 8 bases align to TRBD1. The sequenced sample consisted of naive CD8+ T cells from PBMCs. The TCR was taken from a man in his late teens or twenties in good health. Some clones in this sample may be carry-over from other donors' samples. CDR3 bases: TGTGCCATCAGTTCACTGGACAGGGTAGGGGAAGAGACCCAGTACTTC. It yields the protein CAISSLDRVGEETQYF.